This entry lists 29 T cell receptor beta chains sequenced from one sample in a study of CD8 T cells in Susac syndrome. Random hexamers served to reverse transcribe about 0.45 to 1 ug RNA. TCRdb analysed the immunoSEQ multiplex PCR reads with MiXCR anew, one entry per CDR3 protein. The sample shows 95,000 to 150,000 distinct CDR3 sequences, around 94% of them seen only once. The specimen sequenced was CD4+ T cells from PBMCs. These receptors originate from a human donor in good health.

The chain combines TRBV19 with TRBJ2-1; 11 positions match TRBD2. The CDR3 consists of 15 residues. CDR1 and CDR2 from the germline V gene are LNHDA and SQIVND (reference sequence). Unmatched junction bases numbered 6, after V lost 7 bases and J lost 4 bases. The CDR3 DNA reads TGTGCCAGTACTTTAGCGGGAGGGCAATACAATGAGCAGTTCTTC. It is translated as CASTLAGGQYNEQFF.

This clonotype appeared a single time. The rearrangement links TRBV18 to TRBJ2-5; unclear D gene. The CDR3 covers 14 residues. V lost 4 bases to trimming and J lost 2 bases, with 11 bases between them. Germline V gene data show CDR1 as KGHSH and CDR2 as LQKENI. The CDR3 DNA reads TGTGCCAGCTCACGGGCAGGTCCTCAAGAGACCCAGTACTTC. Translating it yields CASSRAGPQETQYF.

The CDR3 reads CASSGWYGGTLSGANVLTF. CDR3 nucleotides: TGTGCCAGCAGTGGTTGGTATGGGGGAACATTGTCTGGGGCCAACGTCCTGACTTTC. This sequence joins TRBV25-1 and TRBJ2-6, with D perhaps assigned TRBD1 or TRBD2 (5 bases each). The CDR3 runs 19 residues. V lost 4 bases and J lost 1, with 20 bases in between. From germline, CDR1 is MGHDK and CDR2 SYGVNS.

The chain couples TRBV20-1 to TRBJ1-1; D is unresolved. Germline V gene lookup returns CDR1 DFQATT and CDR2 SNEGSKA (reference sequence). The CDR3 is made up of 13 amino acids. V shed 2 bases and J shed 5 bases, with 12 bases lying between them. CDR3 sequence: CSARKFRGTEAFF. Here the CDR3 DNA reads TGCAGTGCTAGAAAGTTCCGAGGGACTGAAGCTTTCTTT.

This chain links TRBV3-1 with TRBJ2-3; TRBD2 aligns across 7 bases. The ends lost 4 bases at V and 0 bases at J; junction bases unmatched: 10. The CDR3 length is 17 residues. Germline V gene lookup returns CDR1 LGHDT and CDR2 YNNKEL (reference sequence). CDR3 loop: CASSPLTSVSSTDTQYF. As DNA, the CDR3 is TGTGCCAGCAGCCCCCTTACTAGCGTGTCTAGCACAGATACGCAGTATTTT.

The chain has TRBV9 and TRBJ2-1; D is unresolved. V shed 4 bases and J shed 9 bases, with 11 bases lying between them. The CDR3 is 12 amino acids. Germline CDR1 and CDR2: SGDLS and YYNGEE. CDR3 region: CASSFTQSEQFF. The CDR3, as DNA: TGTGCCAGCAGCTTTACCCAAAGTGAGCAGTTCTTC.

V usage is TRBV2 and J usage is TRBJ2-6; D unresolved. Trimming took 6 bases from V and 1 from J, leaving 7 bases between them. This CDR3 spans 14 amino acids. Germline CDR1 reads SNHLY; CDR2 reads FYNNEI. For the CDR3, the DNA is TGTGCCAGCAGGGTCGATTCTGGGGCCAACGTCCTGACTTTC. This sequence encodes CASRVDSGANVLTF. Complete variable domain (other parts from reference TRBV2 and TRBJ2-6): EPEVTQTPSHQVTQMGQEVILRCVPISNHLYFYWYRQILGQKVEFLVSFYNNEISEKSEIFDDQFSVERPDGSNFTLKIRSTKLEDSAMYFCASRVDSGANVLTFGAGSRLTVL.

The chain recombines TRBV10-3 with TRBJ1-5; no clear D. Germline lookup yields CDR1 ENHRY and CDR2 SYGVKD. Trimming removed 0 bases from V and 4 bases from J, with 7 bases in between. The CDR3 extends over 14 amino acids. The CDR3 bases are TGTGCCATCAGTGAGTCGGGAGGTAATCAGCCCCAGCATTTT. This gives the protein CAISESGGNQPQHF.

J is TRBJ1-1 and V is TRBV6-4; D gene unclear. V lost 4 bases and J lost 4, with 10 bases in between. Germline CDR1 and CDR2: MRHNA and SNTAGT. The CDR3 has 13 residues. DNA for the CDR3: TGTGCCAGCAGTGCTGCCCCCCGCACTGAAGCTTTCTTT. This encodes CASSAAPRTEAFF.

The chain links TRBV6-2 or TRBV6-3 to TRBJ2-4; 11 bases align to TRBD2. This CDR3 region has 17 residues. Trimming removed 6 bases from V and 0 bases from J; junction bases left unmatched: 7. The germline V gene encodes CDR1 MNHEY and CDR2 SVGEGT. Here the CDR3 reads CASSPGLAEIAKNIQYF. The CDR3 DNA is TGTGCCAGCAGCCCGGGACTAGCGGAAATAGCCAAAAACATTCAGTACTTC.

The V gene is TRBV11-2, the J gene TRBJ1-4, with TRBD1 identical over 7 bases. The V and J ends lost 5 bases and 6 bases, in that order; junction bases with no gene match: 6. CDR1 and CDR2 (germline): SGHAT, FQNNGV. This CDR3 is 14 amino acids long. CDR3 DNA: TGTGCCAGCAGCAAACAGGGGAGGGATGAAAAACTGTTTTTT. Amino acids: CASSKQGRDEKLFF.

The chain joins TRBV18 to TRBJ2-1; weak D call: TRBD2 (6 bases). Germline V lookup: CDR1 KGHSH, CDR2 LQKENI. Trimming stripped 2 bases from V and 0 bases from J, with 11 bases between. The length of the CDR3 is 16 residues. The CDR3: CASSPNAGSSYNEQFF. CDR3 nucleotide sequence: TGTGCCAGCTCACCAAATGCGGGAAGCTCCTACAATGAGCAGTTCTTC.

J is TRBJ2-7 and V is TRBV12-3 or TRBV12-4; no firm D call. V was cut by 2 bases and J by 2 bases, with 10 bases left in between. The CDR3 is 14 residues long. CDR3 nucleotide sequence: TGTGCCAGCAGTTTAAGGACCGCGGCCTACGAGCAGTACTTC. Translated, it gives CASSLRTAAYEQYF.

Written as DNA, the CDR3 is TGCAGTGCTAGGGGCCGTTCCTCTGGAAACACCATATATTTT. Translated: CSARGRSSGNTIYF. The V call is TRBV20-1, the J call TRBJ1-3; the D is unclear. The CDR3 sequence is 14 residues long. V was pared by 3 bases and J by 0 bases, with 9 bases between. The germline V gene has CDR1 DFQATT and CDR2 SNEGSKA (reference sequence).

This chain links TRBV29-1 with TRBJ1-5; D possibly corresponds to TRBD1 (5 bases). Looked up from germline, CDR1 is SQVTM and CDR2 is ANQGSEA. CDR3 size: 14 residues. V was shortened by 4 bases and J by 9 bases, with 19 bases between the two germline ends. The CDR3 loop is CSVVYPGRMGPQHF. CDR3 nucleotide sequence: TGCAGCGTTGTTTATCCAGGGAGAATGGGGCCCCAGCATTTT.

The chain recombines TRBV3-1 with TRBJ1-4; TRBD1 is a possible D gene (6 bases). The CDR3 is 15 amino acids. Germline CDR1 reads LGHDT; CDR2 reads YNNKEL (reference sequence). Trimming left V 4 bases short and J 8 bases short, with 17 bases between. The DNA of the CDR3 is TGTGCCAGCAGCCCGCCGGGCCTCAGGGGCGAAAAACTGTTTTTT. Amino acids: CASSPPGLRGEKLFF.

This chain joins TRBV6-2 or TRBV6-3 and TRBJ2-3; no reliable D call. The ends were cut back, 7 bases at V and 6 bases at J, with 17 bases in the middle. Per germline, CDR1 MNHEY and CDR2 SVGEGT. CDR3 size: 14 residues. The CDR3 bases are TGTGCCAGCACCTCGGACGGTTCGAGGGATACGCAGTATTTT. This translates into CASTSDGSRDTQYF.

The J gene is TRBJ1-2, the V gene TRBV6-2 or TRBV6-3, with D hard to call. Germline-derived CDR1 and CDR2 are MNHEY and SVGEGT. V lost 8 bases to trimming and J lost 1 base, with 20 bases between them. This CDR3 region has 16 residues. In DNA, the CDR3 is TGTGCCAGCTCCTACCGAGGGAGTTCCCTTAACTATGGCTACACCTTC. Protein sequence: CASSYRGSSLNYGYTF.

The table lists this clonotype with a count of one. J is TRBJ1-2 and V is TRBV9; D is unresolved. From germline, CDR1 is SGDLS and CDR2 YYNGEE. V dropped 0 bases and J dropped 4 bases, with 10 bases sitting between them. The CDR3 is made up of 14 amino acids. CDR3 DNA: TGTGCCAGCAGCGTAGGAAGAAACAGCTATGGCTACACCTTC. This codes for CASSVGRNSYGYTF.

The rearrangement links TRBV25-1 to TRBJ2-3; tentative D call: TRBD2 (5 bases). The CDR3 runs 14 residues. The ends were cut back, 7 bases at V and 0 bases at J, with 11 bases in the middle. CDR1 is MGHDK, CDR2 SYGVNS, per germline. The CDR3 protein is CASTPRGSTDTQYF. The CDR3 DNA sequence: TGTGCCAGCACACCACGGGGAAGCACAGATACGCAGTATTTT. Based on the CDR3 plus reference TRBV25-1 and TRBJ2-3, the full variable domain is EADIYQTPRYLVIGTGKKITLECSQTMGHDKMYWYQQDPGMELHLIHYSYGVNSTEKGDLSSESTVSRIRTEHFPLTLESARPSHTSQYLCASTPRGSTDTQYFGPGTRLTVL.

Concerning this clonotype itself: The junction shows a germline mismatch at one end, possibly a read error. CDR3 region: CASSVAPLGGTEVFF. The CDR3 DNA reads as TGTGCCAGCAGCGTAGCACCTTTGGGGGGGACTGAAGTTTTCTTT. This chain links TRBV9 with TRBJ1-1; D perhaps matches TRBD1 (5 bases). Germline V gene lookup returns CDR1 SGDLS and CDR2 YYNGEE. The CDR3 runs to 15 residues.

This chain connects TRBV23-1 to TRBJ1-1; tentative D call: TRBD1 (6 bases). TRBV23-1 falls under the ORF class, with uncertain function. CDR3 size: 14 residues. V was trimmed by 4 bases and J by 1 base, leaving 10 bases between them. The DNA for the CDR3 is TGCGCCAGCAGTCGCCGGGGGGCGAACACTGAAGCTTTCTTT. It specifies CASSRRGANTEAFF.

The rearrangement joins TRBV30 to TRBJ1-1; D not certain. V was trimmed by 0 bases and J by 10 bases, leaving 12 bases between them. Germline CDR1 and CDR2: GTSNPN and SVGIG (reference sequence). The CDR3 consists of 12 residues. In DNA, the CDR3 is TGTGCCTGGAGTGTATATGAGGTCGGAGCTTTCTTT. Translating it yields CAWSVYEVGAFF.

This clonotype was recorded only once. The chain recombines TRBV7-2 with TRBJ1-5; no definite D call. The CDR3 consists of 13 residues. Trimming removed 2 bases from V and 8 bases from J, with 10 bases in between. Germline lookup yields CDR1 SGHTA and CDR2 FQGNSA. The CDR3 region is CASSLIEQEPQHF. CDR3 in DNA: TGTGCCAGCAGCTTAATCGAGCAAGAGCCCCAGCATTTT. The full variable domain, completed using reference TRBV7-2 and TRBJ1-5, is GAGVSQSPSNKVTEKGKDVELRCDPISGHTALYWYRQSLGQGLEFLIYFQGNSAPDKSGLPSDRFSAERTGGSVSTLTIQRTQQEDSAVYLCASSLIEQEPQHFGDGTRLSIL.

This chain uses TRBV20-1 with TRBJ2-1; 7 positions agree with TRBD1. J lost 9 bases, V lost 4 bases, and 6 bases had no gene match. The CDR3 consists of 12 residues. Germline assignment: CDR1 DFQATT and CDR2 SNEGSKA (reference sequence). This chain's CDR3 is CSAKQGRGEQFF. DNA for the CDR3: TGCAGTGCTAAACAGGGGCGCGGTGAGCAGTTCTTC.

V and J are TRBV7-2 and TRBJ2-3; 8 nucleotides line up with TRBD1. CDR3 length: 14 amino acids. Trimming cost V 5 bases and J 4 bases; bases outside gene matches: 5. Germline-derived CDR1 and CDR2 are SGHTA and FQGNSA. The CDR3 reads CASSTGQGSDTQYF. DNA for the CDR3: TGTGCCAGCAGCACTGGACAGGGCTCAGATACGCAGTATTTT.

This clonotype was counted between two and nine times. The chain combines TRBV6-2 or TRBV6-3 with TRBJ2-7; D might be TRBD2 (6 bases). From germline, CDR1 is MNHEY and CDR2 SVGEGT. Trimming removed 5 bases from V and 0 bases from J, with 23 bases in between. The CDR3 length is 18 residues. The CDR3 sequence: CASSVTVFQAGSSYEQYF. The DNA for the CDR3 is TGTGCCAGCAGTGTTACAGTATTCCAGGCGGGGAGCTCCTACGAGCAGTACTTC.

This rearrangement joins TRBV7-9 to TRBJ2-3; no definite D call. Germline V gene data show CDR1 as SEHNR and CDR2 as FQNEAQ (reference sequence). V dropped 1 base and J dropped 2 bases, with 7 bases sitting between them. This CDR3 spans 14 amino acids. CDR3 loop: CASSLVDFTDTQYF. The CDR3 nucleotides read TGTGCCAGCAGCTTAGTAGACTTCACAGATACGCAGTATTTT.

The rearrangement joins TRBV29-1 to TRBJ2-3; possible D gene TRBD2, 5 bases. The CDR3 is made up of 16 amino acids. The germline V gene encodes CDR1 SQVTM and CDR2 ANQGSEA. With 0 bases removed from V and 0 bases from J, the gap between germline ends came to 13 bases. The CDR3: CSVEDRWRTSTDTQYF. The CDR3 coding sequence is TGCAGCGTTGAAGATCGATGGCGGACTAGCACAGATACGCAGTATTTT.